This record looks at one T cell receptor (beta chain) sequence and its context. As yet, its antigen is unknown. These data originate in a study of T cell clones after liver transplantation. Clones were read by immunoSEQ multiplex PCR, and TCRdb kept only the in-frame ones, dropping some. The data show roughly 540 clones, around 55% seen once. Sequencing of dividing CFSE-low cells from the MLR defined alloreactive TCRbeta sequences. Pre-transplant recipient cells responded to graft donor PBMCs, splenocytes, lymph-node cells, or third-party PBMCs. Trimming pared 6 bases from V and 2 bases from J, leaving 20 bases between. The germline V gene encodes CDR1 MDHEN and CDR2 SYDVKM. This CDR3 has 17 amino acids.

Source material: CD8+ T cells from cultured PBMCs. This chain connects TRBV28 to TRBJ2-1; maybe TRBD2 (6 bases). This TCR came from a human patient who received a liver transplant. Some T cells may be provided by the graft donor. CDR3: CASSQLVRETPYNEQFF. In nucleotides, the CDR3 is TGTGCCAGCAGCCAATTGGTACGGGAGACCCCCTACAATGAGCAGTTCTTC.